This section outlines one T cell receptor beta chain sequence together with its context. What it recognizes is unknown. This entry comes from a study of cytomegalovirus exposure and HLA in healthy donors. 13 Jbeta primers and 60 Vbeta primers were used for the PCR. Sequencing was performed with immunoSEQ multiplex PCR; in TCRdb, only in-frame clones are kept and a portion is missing. This sample has roughly 200,000 clones, with over 75% found just once. The study's findings and limits: Highly shared sequence variants in one cluster were likely a sequencing artifact.

Sequenced material: PBMCs. The source is a woman aged 50 to 60 in good health and CMV-seronegative.

CDR3: CASSASPGDSYEQYF. Here the CDR3 DNA reads TGTGCCAGCAGTGCTAGTCCGGGGGATTCCTACGAGCAGTACTTC. The chain combines TRBV6-4 with TRBJ2-7, with D possibly TRBD2 on 6 matching bases. This CDR3 comprises 15 residues. Germline V gene data show CDR1 as MRHNA and CDR2 as SNTAGT. V lost 4 bases, J lost 1 base, and 14 bases lay in between.